Below are 32 T cell receptor beta chains sequenced from a single sample in a study of cytomegalovirus exposure and HLA in healthy donors. Both 60 Vbeta primers and 13 Jbeta primers went into the PCR. Profiling relied on immunoSEQ multiplex PCR, and the TCRdb table lists in-frame clones only, not all of them. The table has about 160,000 clones, roughly 70% seen once; the top ten hold 2.5% to 3%. Sequenced material: PBMCs. These receptors all stem from a woman between 50 and 59 years old in good health and CMV-seropositive.

CDR3 protein: CASSIRGGPNTGELFF. CDR3 DNA sequence: TGTGCCAGTAGTATTAGGGGGGGACCGAACACCGGGGAGCTGTTTTTT. The chain joins TRBV19 to TRBJ2-2, with D possibly TRBD2 on 7 matching bases. The CDR3 covers 16 residues. Between the trimmed V and J ends, which lost 3 bases and 0 bases, there was a span of 11 bases. CDR1 and CDR2 from the germline V gene are LNHDA and SQIVND (reference sequence).

The genes are TRBV5-1 and TRBJ1-4; D perhaps matches TRBD1 (6 bases). Trimming took 2 bases from V and 5 from J, leaving 10 bases between them. The CDR3 spans 14 residues. Germline V gene sequence: CDR1 SGHRS, CDR2 YFSETQ. The CDR3 DNA follows: TGCGCCAGCAGCTTAGGACAGCGGAATGAAAAACTGTTTTTT. Amino acids: CASSLGQRNEKLFF.

The chain combines TRBV2 with TRBJ2-5; D not resolved. Per the germline V gene, CDR1 is SNHLY and CDR2 is FYNNEI. The length of the CDR3 is 15 residues. Deletions cut 1 base from V and 2 bases from J, with 11 bases between. The CDR3 protein is CASSEVGQVQETQYF. The CDR3 DNA is TGTGCCAGCAGTGAAGTAGGCCAGGTACAAGAGACCCAGTACTTC.

The rearrangement joins TRBV6-1 to TRBJ1-1; a weak D match, TRBD1 (5 bases). The V gene's germline CDR1 is MNHNS and CDR2 SASEGT. Trimming shortened V by 4 bases and J by 7 bases, and 10 bases separated the two germline ends. The CDR3 has 12 amino acids. The CDR3 bases are TGTGCCAGCAGTGCAGGGATCCGTGAAGCTTTCTTT. Its protein is CASSAGIREAFF.

V is TRBV2 and J is TRBJ2-1, with D uncertain. V was shortened by 9 bases and J by 2 bases, with 5 bases between the two germline ends. CDR3 size: 11 residues. Germline CDR1 and CDR2: SNHLY and FYNNEI. CDR3 nucleotide sequence: TGTGCCAGGGGCCCCTACAATGAGCAGTTCTTC. This gives the protein CARGPYNEQFF.

The J gene is TRBJ2-7, the V gene TRBV6-1; D gene unclear. This CDR3 is built from 12 residues. Germline V gene data show CDR1 as MNHNS and CDR2 as SASEGT. Trimming removed 8 bases at V and 0 bases at J, with 8 bases between. The CDR3 here is CASEAISYEQYF. In nucleotides, the CDR3 is TGTGCCAGCGAGGCCATCTCCTACGAGCAGTACTTC.

In this sample, this clone turned up once. This chain joins TRBV5-1 and TRBJ2-5; 10 bases map to TRBD1. The CDR3 loop spans 15 amino acids. V shed 4 bases, J shed 5 bases, and the junction held 8 bases outside the gene matches. CDR1 and CDR2 (germline): SGHRS, YFSETQ. Written as DNA, the CDR3 is TGCGCCAGCAGCCTAACGACAGGGGGCGCGGAGACCCAGTACTTC. Its protein is CASSLTTGGAETQYF.

This chain uses TRBV6-1 with TRBJ1-6; 8 bases are a match to TRBD1. The CDR3 loop spans 15 amino acids. Germline CDR1 reads MNHNS; CDR2 reads SASEGT. Germline trimming cut 0 bases from V and 9 bases from J; bases unmatched to any gene: 4. CDR3: CASSEAWTGTSPLHF. CDR3 sequence (DNA): TGTGCCAGCAGTGAAGCTTGGACAGGGACTTCACCCCTCCACTTT.

The CDR3 spells CSVGEGLGAEAFF. CDR3 coding DNA: TGCAGCGTTGGGGAGGGACTGGGCGCTGAAGCTTTCTTT. The J gene is TRBJ1-1, the V gene TRBV29-1; possible D gene TRBD1, 5 bases. V lost 4 bases to trimming and J lost 6 bases, with 15 bases between them. Per the germline V gene, CDR1 is SQVTM and CDR2 is ANQGSEA. This CDR3 is 13 amino acids long.

The chain links TRBV11-2 to TRBJ2-2, with TRBD2 matching over 7 bases. Germline values: CDR1 SGHAT, CDR2 FQNNGV. After removal of 2 bases from V and 3 bases from J, the junction contained 9 bases not matched to a gene. CDR3 size: 17 residues. The CDR3 nucleotides are TGTGCCAGCAGCTTACTACCGGGGGGTCCTTACACCGGGGAGCTGTTTTTT. This sequence encodes CASSLLPGGPYTGELFF.

The chain recombines TRBV30 with TRBJ1-2; possible D gene TRBD1, 5 bases. This CDR3 has 12 residues. Trimming stripped 3 bases from V and 4 bases from J, with 9 bases between. CDR1 is GTSNPN and CDR2 is SVGIG in the germline V gene (reference sequence). CDR3 DNA sequence: TGTGCCTGGAGCGACAGAAGCTATGGCTACACCTTC. This encodes CAWSDRSYGYTF.

The chain uses TRBV25-1 and TRBJ1-6; D is undetermined. V lost 1 base, J lost 10 bases, and 8 bases lay in between. CDR3 size: 13 residues. Germline V lookup: CDR1 MGHDK, CDR2 SYGVNS. Here the CDR3 reads CASSESSGSPLHF. In nucleotides, the CDR3 is TGTGCCAGCAGTGAATCTTCTGGCTCACCCCTCCACTTT. Filled out from reference TRBV25-1 and TRBJ1-6, the complete variable domain reads EADIYQTPRYLVIGTGKKITLECSQTMGHDKMYWYQQDPGMELHLIHYSYGVNSTEKGDLSSESTVSRIRTEHFPLTLESARPSHTSQYLCASSESSGSPLHFGNGTRLTVT.

The rearrangement links TRBV7-6 to TRBJ2-7; 8 bases match TRBD2. Germline CDR1 and CDR2: SGHVS and FNYEAQ. Trimming removed 5 bases from V and 7 bases from J; junction bases left unmatched: 13. The CDR3 length is 15 residues. The CDR3 spells CASSPSGGAFGEQYF. The CDR3 coding sequence is TGTGCCAGCAGCCCATCCGGGGGGGCCTTTGGGGAGCAGTACTTC.

This chain connects TRBV30 to TRBJ1-5; the D is unclear. Per germline, CDR1 GTSNPN and CDR2 SVGIG (reference sequence). Trimming removed 2 bases from V and 2 bases from J, with 7 bases in between. CDR3 length equals 13 residues. Written as DNA, the CDR3 is TGTGCCTGGAGTTCAGGTCGCAATCAGCCCCAGCATTTT. It encodes CAWSSGRNQPQHF.

The CDR3 nucleotides read TGTGCCATCAGCGCTGGACTAGCGGGGGGGCAGTACGAGCAGTACTTC. Translation: CAISAGLAGGQYEQYF. The J gene is TRBJ2-7, the V gene TRBV10-3, with TRBD2 identical over 15 bases. This CDR3 has 16 amino acids. Germline values: CDR1 ENHRY, CDR2 SYGVKD. J lost 4 bases, V lost 6 bases, and 7 bases had no gene match.

This clone occurred a few times. This sequence joins TRBV2 and TRBJ1-2; 7 bases line up with TRBD1. CDR1 is SNHLY and CDR2 is FYNNEI in the germline V gene. There are 14 residues in the CDR3. The V and J ends lost 4 bases and 5 bases, in that order; junction bases with no gene match: 7. CDR3 protein: CASSGDMTGYGYTF. In DNA form, the CDR3 reads TGTGCCAGCAGTGGGGATATGACAGGGTATGGCTACACCTTC.

V is TRBV12-5 and J is TRBJ1-1; D ambiguous. V was cut by 7 bases and J by 0 bases, with 15 bases left in between. This CDR3 has 15 amino acids. Germline V gives CDR1 LGHNT, CDR2 FRNRAP. In DNA, the CDR3 is TGTGCTAGTGCGGGGAGTGGTGGGATGAACACTGAAGCTTTCTTT. It codes for CASAGSGGMNTEAFF.

The chain joins TRBV10-3 to TRBJ1-1; 10 bases are shared with TRBD1. Germline V gene lookup returns CDR1 ENHRY and CDR2 SYGVKD. With 8 bases clipped from V and 0 bases from J, the junction kept 3 bases outside the gene matches. The CDR3 is made up of 14 amino acids. CDR3 nucleotides: TGTGCCATCGGGACAGGGGTTATGAACACTGAAGCTTTCTTT. It specifies CAIGTGVMNTEAFF.

This clone was detected a few times. Relative to the germline gene, one junction end is altered; a read error may explain this. The chain combines TRBV5-8 with TRBJ1-4, with D uncertain. This CDR3 comprises 12 residues. In germline, CDR1 is SGHTS, CDR2 YDEGEE. In nucleotides, the CDR3 is TGTGCCAGCAGCTTCGGTGTCGGGGTGGGCCTTTTT. Amino acid sequence: CASSFGVGVGLF.

This clone was observed once. The chain links TRBV16 to TRBJ1-5; 8 bases align to TRBD1. V gave up 6 bases and J gave up 7 bases; unmatched junction bases: 2. Looked up from germline, CDR1 is KGHSY and CDR2 is FQNENV. The CDR3 is made up of 12 amino acids. Written as DNA, the CDR3 is TGTGCCAGCAGTACAGGGGGACAGCCCCAGCATTTT. Protein: CASSTGGQPQHF.

The sample holds one count of this clone. The germline gene is not matched at one end of the junction; a read error may be the cause. The same CDR3 arises from other DNA sequences in this sample as well. The V call is TRBV7-8, the J call TRBJ1-3; TRBD1 aligns across 7 bases. The germline CDR1 and CDR2 sequences are SGHVS and FQNEAQ. This CDR3 region has 15 residues. CDR3 amino acids: CASSRGQYSGNTIYF. CDR3 nucleotide sequence: TGCGCCAGCAGCCGGGGACAGTACTCTGGAAACACCATATATTTT.

The V gene is TRBV6-6, the J gene TRBJ1-6; D unresolved. Germline CDR1 reads MNHNY; CDR2 reads SVGAGI (reference sequence). V was clipped by 7 bases and J by 10 bases, with 14 bases between them. There are 13 residues in the CDR3. CDR3 amino acids: CASNQDLGSPLHF. CDR3 nucleotide sequence: TGTGCCAGCAACCAGGACTTGGGCTCACCCCTCCACTTT.

The chain has TRBV5-1 and TRBJ1-6; D perhaps matches TRBD1 (5 bases). The CDR3 runs to 14 residues. Germline V CDR1 and CDR2: SGHRS, YFSETQ. V shed 0 bases and J shed 4 bases, with 5 bases lying between them. Here the CDR3 DNA reads TGCGCCAGCAGCTTGGCAGGGTATAATTCACCCCTCCACTTT. As protein: CASSLAGYNSPLHF.

The chain joins TRBV5-1 to TRBJ2-1, with D possibly TRBD2 on 5 matching bases. Germline V CDR1 and CDR2: SGHRS, YFSETQ. The CDR3 extends over 14 amino acids. V was shortened by 3 bases and J by 6 bases, with 13 bases between the two germline ends. The CDR3 DNA is TGCGCCAGCAGCTCCGGACTGGAGAGCAATGAGCAGTTCTTC. This translates into CASSSGLESNEQFF.

The V and J genes are TRBV5-1 and TRBJ1-5; the match to TRBD1 covers 7 bases. J gave up 2 bases and V 4 bases, and 6 bases lay outside the gene matches. The length of the CDR3 is 15 residues. Germline V lookup: CDR1 SGHRS, CDR2 YFSETQ. CDR3 protein: CASSAIGGGNQPQHF. CDR3 nucleotide sequence: TGCGCCAGCAGCGCCATAGGGGGCGGCAATCAGCCCCAGCATTTT.

This chain connects TRBV10-2 to TRBJ2-7; 10 bases align to TRBD2. This CDR3 is built from 14 residues. The trim removed 3 bases at V and 4 bases at J, leaving 3 bases unmatched. CDR1 WSHSY and CDR2 SAAADI come from the germline V gene. This CDR3 is CASSDWTSGYEQYF. The CDR3 bases are TGCGCCAGCAGTGACTGGACTAGCGGATACGAGCAGTACTTC.

CDR3 loop: CASSLEGTVFYQETQYF. In DNA form, the CDR3 reads TGTGCCAGCAGCTTGGAGGGGACAGTATTCTACCAAGAGACCCAGTACTTC. The gene calls are TRBV5-5 and TRBJ2-5, with TRBD1 matching 7 bases. The CDR3 consists of 17 residues. V lost 0 bases, J lost 0 bases, and 8 bases stayed unmatched. The germline V gene encodes CDR1 SGHKS and CDR2 YYEKEE (reference sequence). The full variable domain, completed using reference TRBV5-5 and TRBJ2-5, is DAGVTQSPTHLIKTRGQQVTLRCSPISGHKSVSWYQQVLGQGPQFIFQYYEKEERGRGNFPDRFSARQFPNYSSELNVNALLLGDSALYLCASSLEGTVFYQETQYFGPGTRLLVL.

The V gene is TRBV5-1, the J gene TRBJ2-5, with 10 bases that match TRBD2. The last part of the DNA fits TRBJ2-7 better; the J call may be wrong. Looked up from germline, CDR1 is SGHRS and CDR2 is YFSETQ. CDR3 length: 15 residues. This chain's CDR3 is CASSLGSSGGYEQYF. CDR3 sequence (DNA): TGCGCCAGCAGCTTGGGTTCTAGCGGGGGCTACGAGCAGTACTTC.

This CDR3 reads CATSRERGSYNEQFF. The CDR3, as DNA: TGTGCCACCAGCAGAGAGCGGGGATCCTACAATGAGCAGTTCTTC. The rearrangement uses TRBV15 and TRBJ2-1, with D possibly being TRBD2 (6 bases). This CDR3 comprises 15 residues. CDR1 LNHNV and CDR2 YYDKDF come from the germline V gene (reference sequence). The V gene lost 0 bases and the J gene lost 1 base, with 7 bases spanning the gap.

The rearrangement links TRBV30 to TRBJ2-5; the match to TRBD1 covers 7 bases. The J call is in doubt because the DNA end fits TRBJ2-7 better. Germline V gene sequence: CDR1 GTSNPN, CDR2 SVGIG (reference sequence). This CDR3 is 14 amino acids long. This CDR3 reads CAWSRGQRYYEQYF. For the CDR3, the DNA is TGTGCCTGGAGTAGGGGGCAAAGATATTACGAGCAGTACTTC.

The CDR3 bases are TGTGCCAGCTTTGGGGGACTAGCCCGCAAAAACATTCAGTACTTC. This translates into CASFGGLARKNIQYF. The chain recombines TRBV6-1 with TRBJ2-4; 9 bases are shared with TRBD2. Germline V gene sequence: CDR1 MNHNS, CDR2 SASEGT. The junction had 8 bases not matched to a gene; V was cut back by 8 bases and J by 3 bases. CDR3 length equals 15 residues.

The rearrangement links TRBV7-9 to TRBJ1-1, with TRBD1 matching over 7 bases. From germline, CDR1 is SEHNR and CDR2 FQNEAQ (reference sequence). The CDR3 totals 14 residues. V lost 5 bases, J lost 10 bases, and 13 bases stayed unmatched. The CDR3 nucleotides are TGTGCCAGCAGCGGGACGACAGGGATGTTGGGAGCTTTCTTT. Residues: CASSGTTGMLGAFF.